One sample yielded the 29 T cell receptor beta chains listed below, sequenced in a study of blood T cells in healthy people across ages. Combining a sample-barcoded 5' primer with a J-beta primer mix, a second PCR ran for roughly 7 to 11 cycles. TCRdb reprocessed the 5' RACE reads via MiXCR and lists one record per CDR3 protein. Among approximately 780,000 distinct CDR3 sequences, 20% to 30% were seen once, and the ten largest hold about 2.9%. These same records also appear under a second study, on T cells of mothers and their children.

Sequenced material: blood. Receptors originate from a boy younger than 18 in good health.

V is TRBV28 and J is TRBJ1-4; D may be TRBD1 (5 bases). Trimming removed 3 bases from V and 8 bases from J, with 13 bases in between. The CDR3 sequence is 14 residues long. Germline CDR1 reads MDHEN; CDR2 reads SYDVKM. DNA for the CDR3: TGTGCCAGCAGTTTTTACGGGGGTGAAGAAAAACTGTTTTTT. Translating gives CASSFYGGEEKLFF.

This sequence joins TRBV13 and TRBJ1-2; D remains ambiguous. The V gene's germline CDR1 is PRHDT and CDR2 FYEKMQ (reference sequence). The CDR3 runs 16 residues. Trimming stripped 6 bases from V and 2 bases from J, with 19 bases between. Here the CDR3 reads CASRRSPGTANYGYTF. The CDR3 nucleotides read TGTGCCAGCAGGCGGTCCCCGGGAACAGCGAACTATGGCTACACCTTC.

V usage is TRBV12-3 or TRBV12-4 and J usage is TRBJ2-1; D uncertain. The end of the DNA is better explained by TRBJ2-5, so the J call may be wrong. CDR3 length: 11 amino acids. The CDR3 nucleotides read TGTGCCAGCAGTGACGGAGATACCCAGTACTTC. It yields the protein CASSDGDTQYF.

V is TRBV5-1 and J is TRBJ1-2; 7 positions agree with TRBD1. The CDR3 runs to 16 residues. J gave up 0 bases and V 4 bases, and 9 bases lay outside the gene matches. CDR1 and CDR2 from the germline V gene are SGHRS and YFSETQ. The DNA for the CDR3 is TGCGCCAGCAGCCCTAGGGGGACAGTTCCTAACTATGGCTACACCTTC. Amino acid sequence: CASSPRGTVPNYGYTF.

This clonotype was recorded a few times. This chain links TRBV7-6 with TRBJ1-1, with D uncertain. V was pared by 3 bases and J by 1 base, with 9 bases between. There are 14 residues in the CDR3. Germline CDR1 SGHVS, CDR2 FNYEAQ. CDR3 bases: TGTGCCAGCAGCTTTTCTTCTGGGAACACTGAAGCTTTCTTT. Its translation: CASSFSSGNTEAFF.

This clonotype occurred many times. The chain carries TRBV5-1 and TRBJ2-5; D call uncertain. Per the germline V gene, CDR1 is SGHRS and CDR2 is YFSETQ. Trimming removed 1 base from V and 5 bases from J, with 9 bases in between. The CDR3 has 13 amino acids. CDR3 sequence reads: CASSLRRVETQYF. The CDR3 DNA follows: TGCGCCAGCAGCTTGCGCCGGGTCGAGACCCAGTACTTC.

This clonotype showed up just a few times. This chain uses TRBV7-9 with TRBJ1-5, with 9 positions matching TRBD1. V shed 5 bases and J 6 bases; nucleotides not matched to a gene: 11. The CDR3 extends over 16 amino acids. CDR1 is SEHNR, CDR2 FQNEAQ, per germline (reference sequence). The CDR3 region is CASSPITGGRIQPQHF. DNA of the CDR3: TGTGCCAGCAGCCCCATTACAGGGGGCAGGATTCAGCCCCAGCATTTT.

This clonotype was detected a few times. The chain employs TRBV30 and TRBJ2-7; TRBD2 agrees at 7 bases. This CDR3 has 13 amino acids. V gave up 0 bases and J gave up 9 bases; unmatched junction bases: 8. Looked up from germline, CDR1 is GTSNPN and CDR2 is SVGIG (reference sequence). CDR3 DNA sequence: TGTGCCTGGAGTGTACCGGGACTAAGGGGGCAGTACTTC. Its translation is CAWSVPGLRGQYF.

This clonotype showed up just a few times. The chain is built from TRBV20-1 and TRBJ2-3; 10 bases fit TRBD2. Trimming at V came to 3 bases and at J to 2 bases, leaving 11 bases not matched to a gene. CDR1 is DFQATT, CDR2 SNEGSKA, per germline (reference sequence). This CDR3 region has 17 residues. The DNA for the CDR3 is TGCAGTGCTAGGAGGGCCCGGACTAGCGGATACACAGATACGCAGTATTTT. Protein sequence: CSARRARTSGYTDTQYF.

This clonotype was picked up one time. CDR3 loop: CSARVGKSSYEQYF. CDR3 nucleotide sequence: TGCAGTGCTAGAGTAGGCAAGAGCTCCTACGAGCAGTACTTC. The gene calls are TRBV20-1 and TRBJ2-7; D is unclear. Germline V gene sequence: CDR1 DFQATT, CDR2 SNEGSKA (reference sequence). V was shortened by 1 base and J by 0 bases, with 10 bases between the two germline ends. The CDR3 totals 14 residues.

The chain is built from TRBV5-1 and TRBJ2-6, with D unclear. Germline CDR1 and CDR2: SGHRS and YFSETQ. Trimming pared 4 bases from V and 8 bases from J, leaving 10 bases between. The CDR3 consists of 13 residues. The CDR3 region is CASSPLSPNVLTF. DNA of the CDR3: TGCGCCAGCAGCCCTCTGAGCCCCAACGTCCTGACTTTC.

This clonotype was counted a few times. This chain joins TRBV3-1 and TRBJ1-6, with a possible D match to TRBD1 (5 bases). The germline CDR1 and CDR2 sequences are LGHDT and YNNKEL (reference sequence). Trimming took 2 bases from V and 10 from J, leaving 12 bases between them. The CDR3 sequence is 14 residues long. The CDR3 is CASSQRGGRSPLHF. Here the CDR3 DNA reads TGTGCCAGCAGCCAACGGGGCGGCAGATCACCCCTCCACTTT.

This clonotype was counted only a few times. The V call is TRBV6-1, the J call TRBJ2-1; possibly TRBD1 or TRBD2 for D (5 bases each). The J call may not be correct, given that the DNA end is closer to TRBJ2-5. This CDR3 comprises 17 residues. Germline values: CDR1 MNHNS, CDR2 SASEGT. The CDR3 is CASSEGGGVPRGETQYF. The CDR3 DNA reads as TGTGCCAGCAGTGAAGGGGGCGGAGTGCCACGAGGGGAGACCCAGTACTTC.

The rearrangement uses TRBV5-1 and TRBJ2-7; D might be TRBD1 (5 bases). V lost 0 bases, J lost 3 bases, and 10 bases lay in between. Germline V lookup: CDR1 SGHRS, CDR2 YFSETQ. The CDR3 is 14 amino acids. CDR3 in amino acids: CASSLEGPHYEQYF. CDR3 DNA: TGCGCCAGCAGCTTGGAGGGGCCCCACTACGAGCAGTACTTC.

The rearrangement joins TRBV19 to TRBJ1-4, with D perhaps TRBD1 (6 bases). CDR3 length: 13 amino acids. V lost 5 bases, J lost 10 bases, and 14 bases lay in between. Germline values: CDR1 LNHDA, CDR2 SQIVND (reference sequence). The DNA of the CDR3 is TGTGCCAGTAGTTCGGGGGGCGTGGGAAAACTGTTTTTT. Translation gives CASSSGGVGKLFF.

The chain employs TRBV6-6 and TRBJ1-1, with 7 positions matching TRBD1. Germline CDR1 is MNHNY and CDR2 is SVGAGI (reference sequence). After removal of 0 bases from V and 8 bases from J, the junction contained 6 bases not matched to a gene. The CDR3 extends over 14 amino acids. CDR3 in amino acids: CASSYSGTVREAFF. The CDR3 bases are TGTGCCAGCAGTTACTCCGGGACAGTGAGAGAAGCTTTCTTT.

The V gene is TRBV29-1, the J gene TRBJ2-5, with D perhaps matching TRBD1 (5 bases). The CDR3 totals 11 residues. The V and J ends lost 6 bases and 3 bases respectively, with 8 bases between them. Germline-derived CDR1 and CDR2 are SQVTM and ANQGSEA. Written as DNA, the CDR3 is TGCAGCGTGGCACAGGAAGAGACCCAGTACTTC. It specifies CSVAQEETQYF.

This clonotype has more than one count but fewer than ten. The chain couples TRBV6-5 to TRBJ2-1; 9 bases fit TRBD1. The germline V gene encodes CDR1 MNHEY and CDR2 SVGAGI. The CDR3 loop spans 15 amino acids. Trimming took 2 bases from V and 5 from J; bases not matched to a gene: 4. The CDR3 DNA reads as TGTGCCAGCAGTTACACGGGACAGGGAAACAATGAGCAGTTCTTC. Translating gives CASSYTGQGNNEQFF.

This rearrangement joins TRBV6-5 to TRBJ2-2; the D is unclear. Germline V gene sequence: CDR1 MNHEY, CDR2 SVGAGI. The CDR3 runs to 13 residues. Trimming removed 2 bases from V and 5 bases from J, with 6 bases in between. The CDR3 protein is CASSYPATGELFF. Here the CDR3 DNA reads TGTGCCAGCAGTTACCCGGCTACCGGGGAGCTGTTTTTT.

The genes are TRBV20-1 and TRBJ1-4; TRBD1 might be the D (6 bases). The ends were cut back, 6 bases at V and 6 bases at J, with 8 bases in the middle. The CDR3 extends over 11 amino acids. Germline V lookup: CDR1 DFQATT, CDR2 SNEGSKA (reference sequence). The CDR3: CSARTDEKLFF. Written as DNA, the CDR3 is TGCAGTGCCCGGACAGATGAAAAACTGTTTTTT.

This clonotype was detected a few times. The chain recombines TRBV6-6 with TRBJ2-1; unclear D gene. The DNA matches TRBJ2-5 better at its end, which makes the J call doubtful. Germline V lookup: CDR1 MNHNY, CDR2 SVGAGI (reference sequence). This CDR3 contains 15 residues. The chain's CDR3 is CASSYPTRPAETQYF. The CDR3 nucleotides read TGTGCCAGCAGTTACCCAACCAGACCGGCGGAGACCCAGTACTTC.

The chain combines TRBV5-1 with TRBJ2-7; TRBD1 agrees at 10 bases. With V trimmed by 7 bases and J by 7 bases, 11 bases remained unmatched. The CDR3 spans 14 residues. Germline lookup yields CDR1 SGHRS and CDR2 YFSETQ. CDR3 nucleotides: TGCGCCAGCGATTCCGGGACAGGGGCGAAAGAGCAGTACTTC. This gives the protein CASDSGTGAKEQYF.

J is TRBJ2-5 and V is TRBV28, with D perhaps matching TRBD1 (5 bases). Germline-derived CDR1 and CDR2 are MDHEN and SYDVKM. The CDR3 loop spans 15 amino acids. V lost 0 bases, J lost 5 bases, and 13 bases lay in between. In DNA, the CDR3 is TGTGCCAGCAGTTTATGGCGCAGGGTGGGGGAGACCCAGTACTTC. It is translated as CASSLWRRVGETQYF.

This sequence joins TRBV6-5 and TRBJ1-1, with TRBD1 identical over 8 bases. The CDR3 is 12 residues long. From germline, CDR1 is MNHEY and CDR2 SVGAGI. The junction had 4 bases not matched to a gene; V was cut back by 8 bases and J by 5 bases. CDR3 in DNA: TGTGCCAGCGCAGGGGGCTTAACTGAAGCTTTCTTT. It translates to CASAGGLTEAFF.

J is TRBJ2-1 and V is TRBV13; TRBD1 or TRBD2 may be the D gene (5 bases each). Germline V gives CDR1 PRHDT, CDR2 FYEKMQ (reference sequence). Trimming took 5 bases from V and 4 from J, leaving 24 bases between them. The CDR3 contains 18 residues. The CDR3 bases are TGTGCCAGCAGCCCCCGGGAAAGAGGGGCCAACTCTTACAATGAGCAGTTCTTC. This encodes CASSPRERGANSYNEQFF.

This clonotype was seen only a few times. The chain recombines TRBV5-1 with TRBJ1-5; D not resolved. V shed 7 bases and J shed 10 bases, with 6 bases lying between them. Germline loops: CDR1 SGHRS, CDR2 YFSETQ. This CDR3 comprises 9 residues. The CDR3 sequence: CASRIPQHF. The DNA for the CDR3 is TGCGCCAGCCGAATTCCCCAGCATTTT. Supplemented by reference TRBV5-1 and TRBJ1-5, the full variable domain reads KAGVTQTPRYLIKTRGQQVTLSCSPISGHRSVSWYQQTPGQGLQFLFEYFSETQRNKGNFPGRFSGRQFSNSRSEMNVSTLELGDSALYLCASRIPQHFGDGTRLSIL.

In its sample, this clonotype was seen a few times. The chain has TRBV3-1 and TRBJ1-5, with TRBD1 matching 7 bases. The germline V gene has CDR1 LGHDT and CDR2 YNNKEL (reference sequence). The CDR3 is made up of 15 amino acids. Trimming removed 4 bases from V and 5 bases from J; junction bases left unmatched: 8. The CDR3 reads CASSPGGQKYQPQHF. The CDR3 coding sequence is TGTGCCAGCAGCCCTGGGGGACAGAAGTATCAGCCCCAGCATTTT.

The chain employs TRBV5-1 and TRBJ2-1; D may be TRBD1 or TRBD2 (5 bases each). The CDR3 loop spans 14 amino acids. The germline V gene has CDR1 SGHRS and CDR2 YFSETQ. Deletions cut 2 bases from V and 2 bases from J, with 8 bases between. As DNA, the CDR3 is TGCGCCAGCAGCTTTAGGGACGCCTACAATGAGCAGTTCTTC. Translated: CASSFRDAYNEQFF.

This chain connects TRBV7-6 to TRBJ1-1; 9 bases agree with TRBD1. V trimming: 3 bases; J trimming: 2 bases; junction bases outside the gene matches: 7. Germline V gene lookup returns CDR1 SGHVS and CDR2 FNYEAQ. This CDR3 contains 16 residues. This chain's CDR3 is CASSLRTGAINTEAFF. In DNA, the CDR3 is TGTGCCAGCAGCTTGCGGACAGGGGCAATCAACACTGAAGCTTTCTTT.